This TCR beta chain comes out of a study of cytomegalovirus exposure and HLA in healthy donors. Study-wide results and caveats: According to reports, the classifier identified cytomegalovirus status with high specificity and sensitivity. There were over 150 TCR beta chains listed as cytomegalovirus-associated.

Germline CDR1 SGHVS, CDR2 FQNEAQ. This CDR3 has 15 amino acids. With 5 bases clipped from V and 6 bases from J, the junction kept 10 bases outside the gene matches. About this clone itself: Its antigen is unidentified.

The protocol was immunoSEQ multiplex PCR, while the TCRdb copy is restricted to in-frame clones and leaves out a portion. The table lists approximately 160,000 clones, roughly 86% of them singletons. This sequence originates from a man aged 18 to 29 in good health and CMV-seropositive. The gene calls are TRBV7-8 and TRBJ2-7, with 10 positions matching TRBD1. The sequenced sample was PBMCs. The CDR3 nucleotides are TGTGCCAGCAGCCCGAACCTTGGACAGGGGGGCGAGCAGTACTTC. Encoded protein: CASSPNLGQGGEQYF.